This record concerns one T cell receptor beta chain sequence. The antigen is undetermined. Germline CDR1 SGHNT, CDR2 YYREEE (reference sequence). V shed 0 bases and J shed 5 bases, with 14 bases lying between them. The CDR3 covers 15 residues. This entry comes from a study of T cell responses to AZD1222 COVID-19 vaccine. Samples with a second dose at about 4 or about 12 weeks were pooled together. Study-wide points: Females made up more of the donors, who were largely white British, and clonal diversity may have come out too low. Along spike, vaccine-associated CD4 TCRs were found throughout, with dominance at 160-218 and 743-854. Repertoires were obtained only post-peak T cell response.

Measured with immunoSEQ multiplex PCR; TCRdb has only the in-frame clones, and not every one. The data hold 30,000 to 35,000 clones, with 70% to 90% observed a single time. The sequenced sample was peripheral blood, obtained 28 days after the second AZD1222 dose. The chain combines TRBV5-4 with TRBJ1-2; D is unclear. This TCR derives from an adult who received the AZD1222 COVID-19 vaccine. Here the CDR3 DNA reads TGTGCCAGCAGCTTGGCGGGTGACGCCGGTTATGGCTACACCTTC. This translates into CASSLAGDAGYGYTF.